This TCR beta chain was retrieved from a study of blood T cells in healthy people across ages. Study-wide points: In long-lived donors, naive CD4+ cell counts and diversity exceeded those of aged donors. As naive T cell percentage varied, TCR beta diversity correlated strongly with it. Older age coincided with a roughly linear decline in TCR beta diversity per million T cells.

Note on this clonotype: The target antigen is unknown. Likely a read error: the CDR3 ends without its conserved phenylalanine or tryptophan.

The CDR3 has 15 amino acids. The V end was cut by 5 bases, the J end by 13 bases, with 24 bases between. Germline CDR1 and CDR2: SGHTA and FQGNSA. Alongside a J-beta primer mix, a sample-barcoded 5' primer served in a second PCR lasting roughly 7 to 11 cycles. A single record per CDR3 protein comes from TCRdb applying MiXCR to the 5' RACE reads. The sample holds around 870,000 distinct CDR3 sequences, under 35% seen once. The chain recombines TRBV7-2 with TRBJ2-1, with a weak D call TRBD1 (6 bases). The clonotype was recovered from a woman older than 75 in good health. Input material: blood. CDR3 sequence reads: CASSTRQVYQETQFV. CDR3 nucleotides: TGTGCCAGCAGCACCAGACAGGTCTACCAAGAGACCCAGTTCGTC.